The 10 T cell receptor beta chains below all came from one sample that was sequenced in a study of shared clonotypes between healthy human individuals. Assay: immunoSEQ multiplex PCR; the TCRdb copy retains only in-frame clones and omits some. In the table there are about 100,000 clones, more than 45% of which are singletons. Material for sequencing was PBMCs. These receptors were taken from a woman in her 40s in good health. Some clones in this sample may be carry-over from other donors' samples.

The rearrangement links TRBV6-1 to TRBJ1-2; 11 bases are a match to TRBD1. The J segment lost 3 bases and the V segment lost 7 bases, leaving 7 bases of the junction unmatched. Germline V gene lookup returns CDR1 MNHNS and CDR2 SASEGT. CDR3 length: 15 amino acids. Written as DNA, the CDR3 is TGTGCCAGCAACCCTCGGACAGGGGGCGACTATGGCTACACCTTC. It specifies CASNPRTGGDYGYTF.

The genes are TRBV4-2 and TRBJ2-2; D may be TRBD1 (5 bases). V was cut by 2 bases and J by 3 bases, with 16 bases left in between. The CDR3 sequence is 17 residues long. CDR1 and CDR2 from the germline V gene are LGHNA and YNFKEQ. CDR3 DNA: TGTGCCAGCAGCCAAATTCCCCGCTGGACACACACCGGGGAGCTGTTTTTT. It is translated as CASSQIPRWTHTGELFF.

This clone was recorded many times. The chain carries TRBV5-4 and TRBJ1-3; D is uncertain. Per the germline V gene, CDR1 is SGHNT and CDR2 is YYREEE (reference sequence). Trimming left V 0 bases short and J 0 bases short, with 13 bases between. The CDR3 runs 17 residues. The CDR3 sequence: CASSLGPSESSGNTIYF. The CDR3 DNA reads TGTGCCAGCAGCTTGGGGCCTTCCGAGAGCTCTGGAAACACCATATATTTT.

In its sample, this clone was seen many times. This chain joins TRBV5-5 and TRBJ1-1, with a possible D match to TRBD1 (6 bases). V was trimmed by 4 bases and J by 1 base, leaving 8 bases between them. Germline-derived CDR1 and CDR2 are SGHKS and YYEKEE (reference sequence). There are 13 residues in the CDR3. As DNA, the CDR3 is TGTGCCAGCAGCCAAGGGGGGAACACTGAAGCTTTCTTT. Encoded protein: CASSQGGNTEAFF.

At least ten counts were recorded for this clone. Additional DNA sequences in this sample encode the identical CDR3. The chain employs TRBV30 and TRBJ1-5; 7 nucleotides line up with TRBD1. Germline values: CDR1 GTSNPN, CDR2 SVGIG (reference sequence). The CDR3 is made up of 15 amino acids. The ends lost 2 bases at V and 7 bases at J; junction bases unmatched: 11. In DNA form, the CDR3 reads TGTGCCTGGAGTAAAGACAGGGCTTTTTTGCAGCCCCAGCATTTT. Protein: CAWSKDRAFLQPQHF.

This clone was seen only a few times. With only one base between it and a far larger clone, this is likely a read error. CDR3 DNA sequence: TGTGCCAGCAGTCCCGGCGGGGTAAATGCCTACGAGCAGTACTTC. It codes for CASSPGGVNAYEQYF. The chain recombines TRBV27 with TRBJ2-5; D possibly corresponds to TRBD2 (6 bases). The tail of the sequence fits TRBJ2-7 better, so the J call may be wrong. This CDR3 has 15 residues. Germline lookup yields CDR1 MNHEY and CDR2 SMNVEV (reference sequence).

Here the CDR3 DNA reads TGTGCCAGCAGTGGGACACGGGGTAGGGATGGCTACACCTTC. Translated, it gives CASSGTRGRDGYTF. The chain uses TRBV2 and TRBJ1-2, with D tentatively TRBD1 (5 bases). Deletions cut 4 bases from V and 6 bases from J, with 15 bases between. Germline CDR1 reads SNHLY; CDR2 reads FYNNEI. This CDR3 contains 14 residues.

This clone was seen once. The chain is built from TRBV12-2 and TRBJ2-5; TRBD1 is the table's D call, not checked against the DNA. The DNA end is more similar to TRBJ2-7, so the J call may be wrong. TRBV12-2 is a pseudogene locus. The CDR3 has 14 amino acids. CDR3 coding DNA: TGTGCAAGTCGCCGCGGACACTTCTCCTACGAGCAGTACTTC. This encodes CASRRGHFSYEQYF.

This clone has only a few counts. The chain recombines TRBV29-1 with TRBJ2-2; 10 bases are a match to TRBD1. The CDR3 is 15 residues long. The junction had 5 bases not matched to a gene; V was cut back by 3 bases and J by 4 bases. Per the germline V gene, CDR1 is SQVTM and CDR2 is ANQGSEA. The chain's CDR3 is CSVDGTGVGTGELFF. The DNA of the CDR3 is TGCAGCGTTGACGGGACAGGGGTCGGCACCGGGGAGCTGTTTTTT.

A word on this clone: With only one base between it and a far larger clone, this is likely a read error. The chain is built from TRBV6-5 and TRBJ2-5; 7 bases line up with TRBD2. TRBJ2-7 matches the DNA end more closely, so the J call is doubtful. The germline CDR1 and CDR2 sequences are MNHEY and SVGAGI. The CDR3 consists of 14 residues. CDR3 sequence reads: CASTGGVVPYEQYF. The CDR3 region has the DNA TGTGCCAGCACGGGGGGTGTTGTCCCCTACGAGCAGTACTTC.